These T cell receptor beta chains were read from a single sample in a study of human T cells and chemical hapten exposure. TCRdb redid the calling of the RACE reads with MiXCR, one entry per CDR3 protein. The table lists some 330,000 distinct CDR3 sequences, around 5.5% of them singletons. Sequencing was performed on whole blood, taken in connection with sensitization to the hapten diphenylcyclopropenone (DPC). The receptors stem from a woman between 18 and 29 years old with alopecia areata. Some clones in this sample may be carry-over from other donors' samples. CDR3s include the opening cysteine and the closing phenylalanine or tryptophan. D genes are given only for firm matches. Clone size is shown for a subset of rows, as once, few, many or a class of expanded clone.

v_call	j_call	d_call	clone_size	cdr3_nt	cdr3_aa
TRBV29-1	TRBJ2-1	.	many	TGCAGCGTTAAGGGGACTCAGTGGGATGAGCAGTTCTTC	CSVKGTQWDEQFF
TRBV7-3	TRBJ2-2	.	many	TGTGCCAGCAGCTCGGTGCAGGGGAACACCGGGGAGCTGTTTTTT	CASSSVQGNTGELFF
TRBV20-1	TRBJ1-2	.	few	TGCAGTGCTACCCCGCCGGGGGGCATCTATGGCTACACCTTC	CSATPPGGIYGYTF
TRBV12-3/TRBV12-4	TRBJ1-5	.	.	TGTGTCAGCAGGCCAGGGACTGGCAATCAGCCCCAGCATTTT	CVSRPGTGNQPQHF
TRBV29-1	TRBJ2-7	TRBD2	few	TGCAGCGTTGAAGATGGGGCGGGGGGGACCGAGCAGTACTTC	CSVEDGAGGTEQYF
TRBV27	TRBJ1-1	.	.	TGTGCCAGCAGTGACGGGACCAGGGTTACTGAAGCTTTCTTT	CASSDGTRVTEAFF
TRBV3-1	TRBJ1-2	.	few	TGTGCCAGCAGCCCCCCTAGCCCCTTGTGCTACACCTTC	CASSPPSPLCYTF
TRBV10-3	TRBJ1-2	TRBD1	few	TGTGCCACGCGACAGGGGGAGGAAGTTAGCTATGGCTACACCTTC	CATRQGEEVSYGYTF
TRBV16	TRBJ1-6	.	.	TGTGCCAGCAGCCAATCTGGGCCGACGTCGTCACGCCTCCACTTT	CASSQSGPTSSRLHF
TRBV2	TRBJ2-3	.	few	TGTGCCAGCAGTGAGATGGCAGGGAGCACAGATACGCAGTATTTT	CASSEMAGSTDTQYF
TRBV7-2	TRBJ1-2	.	.	TGTGCCAGCAGCTTAAGGGATTACTATGGCTACACCTTC	CASSLRDYYGYTF
TRBV2	TRBJ2-2	TRBD2	many	TGTGCCGGAACTAGCGGGGCCGGTGACGGGGAGCTGTTTTTT	CAGTSGAGDGELFF
TRBV9	TRBJ1-1	.	.	TGTGCCAGTTGCCGGACAGCTGACCTGAACACTGAAGCTTTCTTT	CASCRTADLNTEAFF
TRBV2	TRBJ2-6	.	.	TGTGCCAGCAGTGAATCGGTGGCTGGGGCCAACGTCCTGACTTTC	CASSESVAGANVLTF
TRBV6-6	TRBJ1-6	TRBD1	few	TGTGCCAGCAGTCCCCGACAGGGCGATAATTCACCCCTCCACTTT	CASSPRQGDNSPLHF
TRBV12-3/TRBV12-4	TRBJ1-1	TRBD1	few	TGTGCCAGCAGTTCAGGACAGGGGTTCACTGAAGCTTTCTTT	CASSSGQGFTEAFF
TRBV27	TRBJ2-6	TRBD2	many	TGTGCCAGCAGTTTAGAGGCGGGGGGCCTGTCGGGGGCCAACGTCCTGACTTTC	CASSLEAGGLSGANVLTF
TRBV7-9	TRBJ1-2	.	many	TGTGCCAGCAGCTTTGGCAGGGGTTCCTATGGCTACACCTTC	CASSFGRGSYGYTF
TRBV3-1	TRBJ2-3	TRBD2	.	TGTGCCAGCAGCCCCAAACCCGGGTCTAGCGGTATCACAGATACGCAGTATTTT	CASSPKPGSSGITDTQYF
TRBV6-5	TRBJ2-7	TRBD1	.	TGTGCCAGCAAGCGGACAGGGGGCGAGTACGAGCAGTACTTC	CASKRTGGEYEQYF
TRBV5-1	TRBJ2-7	.	few	TGCGCCAGCAGCCTCCAGGACCCGGGAATCGACCCGGGCATAAACTTC	CASSLQDPGIDPGINF
TRBV28	TRBJ2-1	TRBD2	many	TGTGCCAGCAGACTTGCTAGCGGGGGGTACAATGAGCAGTTCTTC	CASRLASGGYNEQFF
TRBV28	TRBJ1-2	.	large	TGTGCCAGCAGTTTCAGTCAGGGGTATGGCTACACCTTC	CASSFSQGYGYTF
TRBV2	TRBJ2-5	TRBD2	few	TGTGCCAGCAGCCGGGGGGGAGGATCAGAGACCCAGTACTTC	CASSRGGGSETQYF